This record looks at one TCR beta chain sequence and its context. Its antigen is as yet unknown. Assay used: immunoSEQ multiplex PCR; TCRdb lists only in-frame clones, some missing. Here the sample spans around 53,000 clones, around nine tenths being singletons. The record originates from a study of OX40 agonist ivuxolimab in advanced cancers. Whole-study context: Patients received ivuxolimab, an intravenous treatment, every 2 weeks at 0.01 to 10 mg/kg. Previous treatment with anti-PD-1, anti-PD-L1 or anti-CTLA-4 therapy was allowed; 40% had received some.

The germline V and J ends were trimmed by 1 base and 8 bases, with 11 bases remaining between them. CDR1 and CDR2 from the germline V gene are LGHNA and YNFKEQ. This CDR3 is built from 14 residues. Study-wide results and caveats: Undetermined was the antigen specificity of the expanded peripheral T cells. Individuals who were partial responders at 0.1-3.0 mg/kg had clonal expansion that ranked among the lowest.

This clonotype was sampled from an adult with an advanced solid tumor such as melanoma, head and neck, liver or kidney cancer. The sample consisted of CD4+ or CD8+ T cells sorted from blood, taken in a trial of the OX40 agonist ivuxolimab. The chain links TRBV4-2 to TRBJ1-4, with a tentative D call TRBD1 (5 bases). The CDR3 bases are TGTGCCAGCAGCCAAGCGACAGAGGTAGAAAAACTGTTTTTT. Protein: CASSQATEVEKLFF.